The rows below give T cell receptor beta chains drawn from one sample of a study of cytomegalovirus exposure and HLA in healthy donors. Profiling relied on immunoSEQ multiplex PCR, and the TCRdb table lists in-frame clones only, not all of them. The table includes about 180,000 clones, 76% detected once. Material: PBMCs. The source is a woman in her 30s in good health and CMV-seropositive. The CDR3 runs from the conserved cysteine through the conserved F or W. A D gene is named only where the DNA matches it firmly. A clone size is listed for some rows: how often the clone was seen (once, few, many), or a class if it is expanded.

- TRBJ2-7 TRBD1 TRBV4-1 CASSLRVGQTGPTGVSYEQYF TGCGCCAGCAGCCTGCGGGTGGGGCAAACGGGCCCAACAGGGGTTTCGTACGAGCAGTACTTC
- TRBJ2-3 - TRBV7-2 CASGLDSDTQYF TGTGCCAGCGGACTTGATTCAGATACGCAGTATTTT
- TRBJ2-3 TRBD2 TRBV7-2 CASSFNGGAGSADTQYF TGTGCCAGCAGCTTCAACGGGGGGGCCGGGTCCGCAGATACGCAGTATTTT
- TRBJ2-1 TRBD2 TRBV11-2 CASSLGGSIYNEQFF TGTGCCAGCAGCTTGGGCGGGAGCATATACAATGAGCAGTTCTTC
- TRBJ2-7 TRBD1 TRBV7-9 CASSLRTGADEQYF TGTGCCAGCAGCTTAAGGACAGGGGCCGACGAGCAGTACTTC
- TRBJ2-7 TRBD2 TRBV6-5 CASSYGGVGEQYF TGTGCCAGCAGTTACGGGGGGGTAGGCGAGCAGTACTTC
- TRBJ1-5 - TRBV6-1 CASSEGLGRFTGPFNQPQHF TGTGCCAGCAGTGAAGGTCTTGGTAGGTTTACAGGGCCCTTCAATCAGCCCCAGCATTTT
- TRBJ2-1 TRBD2 TRBV5-1 CASSMGLAGGNEQFF TGCGCCAGCAGCATGGGACTAGCGGGGGGAAATGAGCAGTTCTTC
- TRBJ1-1 TRBD1 TRBV14 CASSPHRGAKTEAFF TGTGCCAGCAGCCCCCACAGGGGGGCGAAAACTGAAGCTTTCTTT
- TRBJ2-1 TRBD2 TRBV10-3 CAISETSVYNEQFF TGTGCCATCAGTGAGACTAGCGTCTACAATGAGCAGTTCTTC
- TRBJ2-6 TRBD1 TRBV28 CASSFVGQAGANVLTF TGTGCCAGCAGTTTCGTAGGACAGGCTGGGGCCAACGTCCTGACTTTC
- TRBJ2-5 TRBD1 TRBV7-2 CASRITGGGETQYF TGTGCCAGCAGGATTACAGGGGGCGGTGAGACCCAGTACTTC
once TRBJ2-1 - TRBV19 CASSERSRGSKNEQFF TGTGCCAGTAGTGAGCGTAGCAGGGGATCAAAGAATGAGCAGTTCTTC
few TRBJ2-5 TRBD2 TRBV7-2 CASSQGSSGWGQETQYF TGTGCCAGCAGCCAGGGTTCTAGCGGTTGGGGTCAAGAGACCCAGTACTTC
- TRBJ2-2 - TRBV28 CASSFRRDTGELFF TGTGCCAGCAGTTTTCGCAGGGACACCGGGGAGCTGTTTTTT
few TRBJ2-3 - TRBV6-5 CASSSGSYTDTQYF TGTGCCAGCAGTTCCGGGAGCTACACAGATACGCAGTATTTT
once TRBJ2-1 TRBD1 TRBV5-8 CASGGGTGMYNEQFF TGTGCCAGCGGGGGAGGGACAGGGATGTACAATGAGCAGTTCTTC
once TRBJ2-2 - TRBV11-3 CASSLNSIGTGELFF TGTGCCAGCAGTCTGAATAGTATTGGGACAGGGGAGCTGTTTTTT
- TRBJ1-5 - TRBV28 CASSFPAGGTSNQPQHF TGTGCCAGCAGTTTCCCGGCCGGGGGGACGAGCAATCAGCCCCAGCATTTT
- TRBJ2-5 TRBD2 TRBV7-9 CASSPLRQAGEETQYF TGTGCCAGCAGCCCCCTCCGTCAAGCGGGGGAGGAGACCCAGTACTTC
- TRBJ2-7 TRBD2 TRBV4-1 CASSQEFAGGTYEQYF TGCGCCAGCAGCCAAGAGTTCGCGGGGGGCACCTACGAGCAGTACTTC
- TRBJ2-1 TRBD1 TRBV5-4 CASSLGRQGYNEQFF TGTGCCAGCAGCTTGGGGCGACAGGGATACAATGAGCAGTTCTTC
- TRBJ2-3 - TRBV4-2 CASSPVGGATDTQYF TGTGCCAGCAGCCCCGTTGGCGGGGCTACAGATACGCAGTATTTT
- TRBJ1-3 - TRBV4-3 CASSHRLTSGNTIYF TGCGCCAGCAGCCACAGGTTGACATCTGGAAACACCATATATTTT
- TRBJ2-5 - TRBV9 CASSPSGTAKETQYF TGTGCCAGCAGCCCCTCCGGGACTGCTAAGGAGACCCAGTACTTC